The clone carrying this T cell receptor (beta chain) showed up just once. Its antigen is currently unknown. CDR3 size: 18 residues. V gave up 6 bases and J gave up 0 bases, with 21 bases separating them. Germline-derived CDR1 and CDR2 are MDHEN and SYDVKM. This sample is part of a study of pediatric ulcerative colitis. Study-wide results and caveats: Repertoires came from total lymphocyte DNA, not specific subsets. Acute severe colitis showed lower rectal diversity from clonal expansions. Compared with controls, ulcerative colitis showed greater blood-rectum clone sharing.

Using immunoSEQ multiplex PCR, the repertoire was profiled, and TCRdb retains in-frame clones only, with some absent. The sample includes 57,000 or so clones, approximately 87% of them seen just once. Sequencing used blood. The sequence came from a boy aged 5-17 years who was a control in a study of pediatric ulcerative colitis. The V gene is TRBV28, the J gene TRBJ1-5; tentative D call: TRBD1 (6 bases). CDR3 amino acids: CASRWRPGDGNSNQPQHF. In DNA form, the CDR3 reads TGTGCCAGCAGGTGGAGGCCAGGGGACGGCAATAGCAATCAGCCCCAGCATTTT.